The clone carrying this TCR beta chain occurred once. Relative to the germline gene, one junction end is altered; a read error may explain this. The CDR3 consists of 11 residues. CDR1 and CDR2 from the germline V gene are LNHDA and SQIVND (reference sequence). These data are taken from a study of blood T cell repertoires in COVID-19. Study-wide background: T cells, B-cell-depleted T cells, or PBMCs supplied cDNA or gDNA.

Original processing notes: For nucleated cells, counts were estimated from reference gene primer amplification. The protocol was immunoSEQ multiplex PCR, while the TCRdb copy is restricted to in-frame clones and leaves out a portion. The V and J calls and clone size were taken over from that table, and D and trimming were inferred from the DNA. This sample has roughly 42,000 clones; roughly 85% occur once, and the top ten carry over 10%. The sequenced sample consisted of peripheral blood. The receptor was derived from a woman in her seventies in a cohort sampled during active COVID-19. This chain uses TRBV19 with TRBJ1-4; no definite D call. The chain's CDR3 is CARERRVRRVF. In nucleotides, the CDR3 is TGTGCCAGGGAGCGCCGAGTAAGGAGGGTTTTT.